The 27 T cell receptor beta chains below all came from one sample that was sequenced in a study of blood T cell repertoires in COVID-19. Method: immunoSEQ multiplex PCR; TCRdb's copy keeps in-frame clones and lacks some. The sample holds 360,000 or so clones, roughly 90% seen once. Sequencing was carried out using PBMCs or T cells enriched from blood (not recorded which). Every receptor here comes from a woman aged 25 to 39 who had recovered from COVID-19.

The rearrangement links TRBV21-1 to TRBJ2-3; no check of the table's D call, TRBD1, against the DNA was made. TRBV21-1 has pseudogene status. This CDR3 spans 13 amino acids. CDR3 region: CASSKQDTDTQYF. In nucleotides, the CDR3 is TGTGCCAGCAGCAAACAGGACACAGATACGCAGTATTTT.

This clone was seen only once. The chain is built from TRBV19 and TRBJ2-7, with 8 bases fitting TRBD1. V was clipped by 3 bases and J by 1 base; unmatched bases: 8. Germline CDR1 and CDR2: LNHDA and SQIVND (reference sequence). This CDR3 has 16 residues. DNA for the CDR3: TGTGCCAGTAGTATTTTGGCAGGGGGCTTGTCCTACGAGCAGTACTTC. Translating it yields CASSILAGGLSYEQYF.

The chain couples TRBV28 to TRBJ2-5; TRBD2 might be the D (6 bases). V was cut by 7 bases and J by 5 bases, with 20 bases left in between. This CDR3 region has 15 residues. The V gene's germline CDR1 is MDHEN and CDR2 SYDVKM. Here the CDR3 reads CASTLWGEGLETQYF. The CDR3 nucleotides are TGTGCCAGCACCCTTTGGGGGGAAGGGCTGGAGACCCAGTACTTC.

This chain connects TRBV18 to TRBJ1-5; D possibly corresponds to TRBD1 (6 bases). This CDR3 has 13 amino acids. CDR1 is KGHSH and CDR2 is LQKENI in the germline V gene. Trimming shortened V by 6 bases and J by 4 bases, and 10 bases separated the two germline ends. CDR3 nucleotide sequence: TGTGCCAGCTCCCCGGGACAAAATCAGCCCCAGCATTTT. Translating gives CASSPGQNQPQHF.

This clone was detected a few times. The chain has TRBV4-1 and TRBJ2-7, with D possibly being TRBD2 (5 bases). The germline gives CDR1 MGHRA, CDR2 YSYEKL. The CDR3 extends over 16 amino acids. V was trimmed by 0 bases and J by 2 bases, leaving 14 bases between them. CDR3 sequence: CASSQERGSHPYEQYF. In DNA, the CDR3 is TGCGCCAGCAGCCAAGAGAGAGGGAGCCATCCCTACGAGCAGTACTTC.

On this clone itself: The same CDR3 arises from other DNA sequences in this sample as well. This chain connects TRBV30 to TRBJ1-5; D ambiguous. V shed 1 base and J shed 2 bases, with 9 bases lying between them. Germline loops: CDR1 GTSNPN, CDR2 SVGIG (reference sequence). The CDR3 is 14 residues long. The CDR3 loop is CAWSAGFGNQPQHF. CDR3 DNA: TGTGCCTGGAGTGCGGGATTTGGCAATCAGCCCCAGCATTTT.

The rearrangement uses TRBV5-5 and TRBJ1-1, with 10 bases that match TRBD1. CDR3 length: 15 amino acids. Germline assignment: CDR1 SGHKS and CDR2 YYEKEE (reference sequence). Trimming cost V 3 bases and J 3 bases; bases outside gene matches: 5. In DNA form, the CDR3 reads TGTGCCAGCAGCTCCTGGACAGGGGGGGACACTGAAGCTTTCTTT. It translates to CASSSWTGGDTEAFF.

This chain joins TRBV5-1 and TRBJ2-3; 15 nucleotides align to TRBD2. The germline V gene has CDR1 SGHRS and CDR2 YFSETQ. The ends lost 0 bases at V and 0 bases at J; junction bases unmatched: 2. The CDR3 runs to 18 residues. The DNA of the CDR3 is TGCGCCAGCAGCTTGGGGGGACTAGCGGGAGGAAGCACAGATACGCAGTATTTT. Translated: CASSLGGLAGGSTDTQYF.

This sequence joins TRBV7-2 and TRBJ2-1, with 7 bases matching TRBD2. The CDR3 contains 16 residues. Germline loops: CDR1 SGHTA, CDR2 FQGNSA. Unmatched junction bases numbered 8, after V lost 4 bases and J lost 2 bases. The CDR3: CASSSQAGMAYNEQFF. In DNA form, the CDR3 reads TGTGCCAGCAGCTCTCAAGCGGGAATGGCCTACAATGAGCAGTTCTTC.

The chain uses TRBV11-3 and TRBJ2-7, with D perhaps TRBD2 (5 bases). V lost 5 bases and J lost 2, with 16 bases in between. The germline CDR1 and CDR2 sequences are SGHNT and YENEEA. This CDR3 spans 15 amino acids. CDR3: CASSPEGMETYEQYF. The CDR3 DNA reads TGTGCCAGCAGCCCCGAGGGAATGGAAACCTACGAGCAGTACTTC.

The CDR3, as DNA: TGTGCCAGCAGCACTCAACAGGGGGCGGCAACTAATGAAAAACTGTTTTTT. Translating it yields CASSTQQGAATNEKLFF. This chain links TRBV13 with TRBJ1-4, with 9 bases that match TRBD1. Germline V gives CDR1 PRHDT, CDR2 FYEKMQ (reference sequence). The CDR3 spans 17 residues. Unmatched junction bases numbered 7, after V lost 5 bases and J lost 0 bases.

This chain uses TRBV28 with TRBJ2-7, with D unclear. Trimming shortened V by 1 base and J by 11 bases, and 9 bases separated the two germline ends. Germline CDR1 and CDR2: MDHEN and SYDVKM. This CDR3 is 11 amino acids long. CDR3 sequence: CASSLYSREYF. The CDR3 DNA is TGTGCCAGCAGTTTATATAGCCGGGAGTACTTC.

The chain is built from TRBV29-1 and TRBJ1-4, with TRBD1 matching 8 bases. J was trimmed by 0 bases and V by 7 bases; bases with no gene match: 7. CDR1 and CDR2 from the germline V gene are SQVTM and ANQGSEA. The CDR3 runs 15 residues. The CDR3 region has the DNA TGCAGCGCAGGGGACAGGATCGCAACTAATGAAAAACTGTTTTTT. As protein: CSAGDRIATNEKLFF.

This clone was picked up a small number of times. The CDR3 loop is CASSLAVAGGLYF. The CDR3 bases are TGTGCCAGCAGCTTAGCTGTAGCGGGAGGGCTGTACTTC. V usage is TRBV7-6 and J usage is TRBJ2-7; 11 nucleotides agree with TRBD2. V shed 0 bases and J 12 bases; nucleotides not matched to a gene: 4. This CDR3 is 13 amino acids long. Germline-derived CDR1 and CDR2 are SGHVS and FNYEAQ. Supplemented by reference TRBV7-6 and TRBJ2-7, the full variable domain reads GAGVSQSPRYKVTKRGQDVALRCDPISGHVSLYWYRQALGQGPEFLTYFNYEAQQDKSGLPNDRFSAERPEGSISTLTIQRTEQRDSAMYRCASSLAVAGGLYFGPGTRLTVT.

CDR3 loop: CASSRGGTQETQYF. CDR3 nucleotide sequence: TGTGCCAGCTCACGTGGAGGGACCCAAGAGACCCAGTACTTC. The chain joins TRBV18 to TRBJ2-5, with D perhaps matching TRBD2 (6 bases). The V end was cut by 4 bases, the J end by 1 base, with 10 bases between. This CDR3 is 14 amino acids long. From germline, CDR1 is KGHSH and CDR2 LQKENI.

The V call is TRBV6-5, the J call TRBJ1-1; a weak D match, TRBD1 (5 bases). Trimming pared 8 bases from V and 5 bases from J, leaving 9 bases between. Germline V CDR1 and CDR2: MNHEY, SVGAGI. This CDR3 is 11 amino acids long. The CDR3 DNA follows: TGTGCCAGCTTCGGGGGAACTGAAGCTTTCTTT. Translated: CASFGGTEAFF.

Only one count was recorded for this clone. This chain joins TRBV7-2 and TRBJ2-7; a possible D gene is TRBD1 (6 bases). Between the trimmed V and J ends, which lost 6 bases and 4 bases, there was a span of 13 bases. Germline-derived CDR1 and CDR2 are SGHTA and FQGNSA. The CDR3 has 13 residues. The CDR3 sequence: CASSTTQGYEQYF. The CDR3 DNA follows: TGTGCCAGCAGTACGACACAGGGTTACGAGCAGTACTTC.

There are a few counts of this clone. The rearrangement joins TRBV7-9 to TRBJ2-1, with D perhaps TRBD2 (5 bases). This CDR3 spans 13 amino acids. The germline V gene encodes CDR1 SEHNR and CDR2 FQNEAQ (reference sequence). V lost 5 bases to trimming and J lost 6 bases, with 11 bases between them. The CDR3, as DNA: TGTGCCAGCAGCGATAGCGTCCCCAATGAGCAGTTCTTC. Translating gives CASSDSVPNEQFF.

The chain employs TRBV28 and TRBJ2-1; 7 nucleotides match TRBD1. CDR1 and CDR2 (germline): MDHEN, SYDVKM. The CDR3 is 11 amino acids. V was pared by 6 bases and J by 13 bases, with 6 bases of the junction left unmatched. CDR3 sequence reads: CASRRDSLQFF. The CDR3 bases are TGTGCCAGCAGGAGGGACAGCCTCCAGTTCTTC. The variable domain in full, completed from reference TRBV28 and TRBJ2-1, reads DVKVTQSSRYLVKRTGEKVFLECVQDMDHENMFWYRQDPGLGLRLIYFSYDVKMKEKGDIPEGYSVSREKKERFSLILESASTNQTSMYLCASRRDSLQFFGPGTRLTVL.

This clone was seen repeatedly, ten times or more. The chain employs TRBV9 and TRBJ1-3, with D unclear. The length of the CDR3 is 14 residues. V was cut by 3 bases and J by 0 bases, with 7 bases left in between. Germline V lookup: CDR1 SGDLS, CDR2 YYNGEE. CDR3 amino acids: CASSETDSGNTIYF. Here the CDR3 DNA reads TGTGCCAGCAGCGAAACTGACTCTGGAAACACCATATATTTT.

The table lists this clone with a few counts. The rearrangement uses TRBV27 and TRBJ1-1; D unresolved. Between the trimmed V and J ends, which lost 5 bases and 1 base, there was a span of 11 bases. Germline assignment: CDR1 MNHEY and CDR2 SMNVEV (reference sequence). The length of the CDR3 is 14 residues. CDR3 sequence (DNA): TGTGCCAGCAGTCTCCGGGATTCGAACACTGAAGCTTTCTTT. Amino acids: CASSLRDSNTEAFF.

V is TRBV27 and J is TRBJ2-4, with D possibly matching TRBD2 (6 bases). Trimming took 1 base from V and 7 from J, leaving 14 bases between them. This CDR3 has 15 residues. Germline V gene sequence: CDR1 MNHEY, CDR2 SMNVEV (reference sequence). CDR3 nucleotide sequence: TGTGCCAGCAGTTTATTGGCAGGGAGGCCGAACATTCAGTACTTC. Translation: CASSLLAGRPNIQYF.

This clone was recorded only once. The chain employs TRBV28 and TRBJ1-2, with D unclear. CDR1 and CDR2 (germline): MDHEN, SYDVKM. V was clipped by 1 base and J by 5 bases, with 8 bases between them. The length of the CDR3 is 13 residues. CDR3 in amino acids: CASSLSHKYGYTF. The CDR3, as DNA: TGTGCCAGCAGTTTATCGCACAAGTATGGCTACACCTTC.

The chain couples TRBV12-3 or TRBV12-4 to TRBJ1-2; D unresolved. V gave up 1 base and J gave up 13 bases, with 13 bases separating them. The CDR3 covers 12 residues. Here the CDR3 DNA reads TGTGCCAGCAGTTTAGGTTTTCCCGAGGGCACCTTC. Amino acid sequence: CASSLGFPEGTF.

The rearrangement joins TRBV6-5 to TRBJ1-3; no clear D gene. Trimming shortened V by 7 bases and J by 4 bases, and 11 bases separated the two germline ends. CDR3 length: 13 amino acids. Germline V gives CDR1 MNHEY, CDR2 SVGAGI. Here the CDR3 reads CASTGVEGNTIYF. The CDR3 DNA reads TGTGCCAGCACGGGAGTTGAGGGAAACACCATATATTTT.

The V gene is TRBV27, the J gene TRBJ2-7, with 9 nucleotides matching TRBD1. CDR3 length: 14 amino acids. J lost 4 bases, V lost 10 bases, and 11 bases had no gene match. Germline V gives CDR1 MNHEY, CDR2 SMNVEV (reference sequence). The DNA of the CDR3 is TGTGCCACCCCTGGAGGGACAGGGCGTTACGAGCAGTACTTC. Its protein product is CATPGGTGRYEQYF.

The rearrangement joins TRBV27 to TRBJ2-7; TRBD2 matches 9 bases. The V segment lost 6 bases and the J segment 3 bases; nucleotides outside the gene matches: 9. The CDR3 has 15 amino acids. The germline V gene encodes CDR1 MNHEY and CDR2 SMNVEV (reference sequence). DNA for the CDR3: TGTGCCAGCAGCCTCTCCGGGACTAGCTTCTACGAGCAGTACTTC. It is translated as CASSLSGTSFYEQYF.